This T cell receptor (beta chain) was captured by sequencing in a study of cytomegalovirus exposure and HLA in healthy donors. The wider study: Genotyping showed around 81% of fewer than 500 donors falling in the Caucasian-associated ancestry cluster. Findings and caveats of the study: The listing of roughly 160 TCR beta chains classed them as cytomegalovirus-associated. In a later analysis, TCR beta V- and J-gene trimming was associated with a missense DCLRE1C variant.

Trimming stripped 0 bases from V and 8 bases from J, with 10 bases between. CDR3 size: 13 residues. CDR1 MNHEY and CDR2 SVGAGI come from the germline V gene. In regard to this clone: Its specificity is unknown.

The PCR had 60 Vbeta and 13 Jbeta primers. Sequencing was performed with immunoSEQ multiplex PCR; in TCRdb, only in-frame clones are kept and a portion is missing. The sample comprises approximately 140,000 clones, more than 60% of which are singletons, and 10% to 15% rests with the top ten. This receptor was identified in a man aged 40-55 years in good health and CMV-seropositive. The rearrangement links TRBV6-5 to TRBJ1-2; D not resolved. The sequencing sample was made of PBMCs. CDR3: CASSYSGGVGYTF. The CDR3 DNA is TGTGCCAGCAGTTACTCCGGTGGAGTAGGCTACACCTTC.